This T cell receptor (beta chain) was observed in a study of blood T cell repertoires in COVID-19. Study summary: COVID-19 samples from acute and convalescent phases originated in the United States, Italy and Spain.

The Seattle patients, enrolled during active infection, were followed longitudinally. Trimming stripped 0 bases from V and 0 bases from J, with 5 bases between. CDR3 length: 14 residues. Germline assignment: CDR1 MNHNS and CDR2 SASEGT. Only in-frame clones appear in the TCRdb table, and some are missing; sequencing was by immunoSEQ multiplex PCR. The table lists 70,000 to 95,000 clones, about 89% of them singletons. This receptor was obtained from a man in his fifties with COVID-19, enrolled during active disease. The chain combines TRBV6-1 with TRBJ1-1; D ambiguous. The sequenced sample was peripheral blood. This chain's CDR3 is CASSEAGLNTEAFF. The CDR3 DNA reads TGTGCCAGCAGTGAAGCTGGCCTGAACACTGAAGCTTTCTTT.